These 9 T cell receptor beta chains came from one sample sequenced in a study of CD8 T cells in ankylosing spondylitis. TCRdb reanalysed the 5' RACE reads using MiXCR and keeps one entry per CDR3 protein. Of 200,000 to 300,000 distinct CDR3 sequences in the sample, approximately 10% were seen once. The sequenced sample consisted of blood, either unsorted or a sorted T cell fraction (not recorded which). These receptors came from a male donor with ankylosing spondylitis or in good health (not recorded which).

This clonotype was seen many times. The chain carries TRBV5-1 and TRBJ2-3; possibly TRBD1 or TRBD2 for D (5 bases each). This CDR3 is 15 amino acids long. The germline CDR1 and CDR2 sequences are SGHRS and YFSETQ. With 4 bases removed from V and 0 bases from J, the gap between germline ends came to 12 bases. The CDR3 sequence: CASSARDVSTDTQYF. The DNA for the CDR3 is TGCGCCAGCAGCGCCCGGGACGTAAGCACAGATACGCAGTATTTT.

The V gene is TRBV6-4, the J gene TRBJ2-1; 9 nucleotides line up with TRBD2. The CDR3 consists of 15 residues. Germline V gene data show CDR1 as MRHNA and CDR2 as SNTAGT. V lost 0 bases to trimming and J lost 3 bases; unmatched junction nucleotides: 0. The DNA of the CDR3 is TGTGCCAGCAGTGACTCGCGGGGGGGCTACAATGAGCAGTTCTTC. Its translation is CASSDSRGGYNEQFF.

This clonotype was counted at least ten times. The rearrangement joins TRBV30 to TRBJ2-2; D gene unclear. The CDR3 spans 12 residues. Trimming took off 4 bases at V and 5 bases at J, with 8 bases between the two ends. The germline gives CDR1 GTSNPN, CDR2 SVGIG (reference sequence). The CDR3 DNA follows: TGTGCCTGGACTCCACTAACCGGGGAGCTGTTTTTT. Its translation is CAWTPLTGELFF.

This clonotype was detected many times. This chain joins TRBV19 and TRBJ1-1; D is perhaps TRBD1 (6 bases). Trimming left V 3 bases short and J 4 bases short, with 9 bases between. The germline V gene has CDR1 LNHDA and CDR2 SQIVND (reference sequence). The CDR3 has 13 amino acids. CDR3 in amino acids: CASSMVTGTEAFF. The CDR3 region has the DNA TGTGCCAGTAGTATGGTGACAGGCACTGAAGCTTTCTTT.

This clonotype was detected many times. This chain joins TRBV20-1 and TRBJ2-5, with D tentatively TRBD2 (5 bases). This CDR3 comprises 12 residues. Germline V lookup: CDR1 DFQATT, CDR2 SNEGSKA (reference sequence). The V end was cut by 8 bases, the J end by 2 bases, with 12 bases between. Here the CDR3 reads CSTGRGQETQYF. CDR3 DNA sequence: TGCAGTACCGGACGGGGTCAAGAGACCCAGTACTTC.

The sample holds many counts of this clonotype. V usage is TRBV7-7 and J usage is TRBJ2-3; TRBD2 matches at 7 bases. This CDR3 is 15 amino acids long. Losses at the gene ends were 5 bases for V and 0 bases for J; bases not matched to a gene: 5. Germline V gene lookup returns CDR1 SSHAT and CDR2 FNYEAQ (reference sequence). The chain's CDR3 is CASSASGTSTDTQYF. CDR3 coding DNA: TGTGCCAGCAGCGCTAGCGGAACTAGCACAGATACGCAGTATTTT.

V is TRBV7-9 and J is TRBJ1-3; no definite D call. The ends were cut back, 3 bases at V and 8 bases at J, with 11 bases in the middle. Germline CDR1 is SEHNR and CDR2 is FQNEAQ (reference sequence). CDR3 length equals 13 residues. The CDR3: CASSLLEADTIYF. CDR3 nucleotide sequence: TGTGCCAGCAGCTTGTTGGAAGCCGACACCATATATTTT.

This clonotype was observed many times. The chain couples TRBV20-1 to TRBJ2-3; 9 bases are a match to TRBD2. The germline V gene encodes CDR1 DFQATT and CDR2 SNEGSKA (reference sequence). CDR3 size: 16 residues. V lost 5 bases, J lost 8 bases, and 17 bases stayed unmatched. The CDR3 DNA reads TGCAGTGCTTTAAACGGGACTAGCTTCATGGAAGGTACGCAGTATTTT. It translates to CSALNGTSFMEGTQYF.

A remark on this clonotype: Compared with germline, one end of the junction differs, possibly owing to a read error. The CDR3 sequence: CAGSSQGGSRTEAFF. CDR3 DNA: TGTGCCGGCAGTTCGCAGGGGGGGTCTCGAACTGAAGCTTTCTTT. The J gene is TRBJ1-1, the V gene TRBV12-3 or TRBV12-4; 7 bases fit TRBD1. The CDR3 has 15 amino acids.